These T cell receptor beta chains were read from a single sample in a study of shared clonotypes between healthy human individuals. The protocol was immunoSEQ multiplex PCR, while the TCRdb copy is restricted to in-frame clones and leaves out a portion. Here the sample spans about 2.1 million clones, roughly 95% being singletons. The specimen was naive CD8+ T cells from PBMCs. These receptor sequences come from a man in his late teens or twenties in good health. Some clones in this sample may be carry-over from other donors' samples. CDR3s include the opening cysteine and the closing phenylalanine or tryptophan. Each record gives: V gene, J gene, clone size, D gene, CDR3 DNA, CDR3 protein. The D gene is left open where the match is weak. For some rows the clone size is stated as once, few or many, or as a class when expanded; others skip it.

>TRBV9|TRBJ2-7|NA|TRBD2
TGTGCCAGCAGCGCCCAGACTAGCGGGAGCAAGCAGTACTTC
CASSAQTSGSKQYF
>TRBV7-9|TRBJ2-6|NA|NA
TGTGCCAGCAGCTTCCGTGGGGCCAACGTCCTGACTTTC
CASSFRGANVLTF
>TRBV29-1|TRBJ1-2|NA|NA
TGCAGCGTTGAATTCCCCAAGGGTGGCTACACCTTC
CSVEFPKGGYTF
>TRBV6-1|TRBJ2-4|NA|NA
TGTGCCAGCAGTGAAAAGGGGGTCGCCAAAAACATTCAGTACTTC
CASSEKGVAKNIQYF
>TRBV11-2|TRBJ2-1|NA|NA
TGTGCCAGCAGCCCTCGGGGTTTAAGTGAGCAGTTCTTC
CASSPRGLSEQFF
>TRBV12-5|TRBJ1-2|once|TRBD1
TGTGCTAGTGGCCCCAGGGGGGACAACTATGGCTACACCTTC
CASGPRGDNYGYTF
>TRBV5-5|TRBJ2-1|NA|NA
TGTGCCAGCAGCTTGGCGGCCGGCGAGCAGTTCTTC
CASSLAAGEQFF
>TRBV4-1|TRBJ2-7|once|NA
TGCGCCAGCAGCCAAGTGGGAGGAAGCTCCTACGAGCAGTACTTC
CASSQVGGSSYEQYF
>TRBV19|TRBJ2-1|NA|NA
TGTGCCAGTAGTAGTTGGCAGGGGGAGCAGTTCTTC
CASSSWQGEQFF
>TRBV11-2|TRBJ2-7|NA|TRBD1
TGTGCCAGCAGCTCCCCGGGACAGGGTGACTACGAGCAGTACTTC
CASSSPGQGDYEQYF
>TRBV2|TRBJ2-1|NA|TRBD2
TGTGCCAGCAGCGGCTCGGCTAGCGGACCCTCCTACAATGAGCAGTTCTTC
CASSGSASGPSYNEQFF
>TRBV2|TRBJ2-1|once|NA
TGTGCCAGCAGTGAAAGGGGTGGCGGGACCTACAATGAGCAGTTCTTC
CASSERGGGTYNEQFF
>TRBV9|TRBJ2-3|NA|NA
TGTGCCAGCAGCGTAGGAAGTGGGAGGACCACAGATACGCAGTATTTT
CASSVGSGRTTDTQYF
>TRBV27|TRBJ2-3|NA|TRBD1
TGTGCCAGCAGTCACCGGACAGGGGGCGGAACAGATACGCAGTATTTT
CASSHRTGGGTDTQYF
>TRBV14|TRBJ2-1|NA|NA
TGTGCCAGCAGCCAAGCCCAGAGAGCCTACAATGAGCAGTTCTTC
CASSQAQRAYNEQFF
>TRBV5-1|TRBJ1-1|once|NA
TGCGCCAGCAGCTTGCTGGTTGGCGCAGGTCGGAACACTGAAGCTTTCTTT
CASSLLVGAGRNTEAFF
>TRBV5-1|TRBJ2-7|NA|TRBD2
TGCGCCAGCAACCCGGAGGGGCTAGCGGGAGGTTACTCCTACGAGCAGTACTTC
CASNPEGLAGGYSYEQYF
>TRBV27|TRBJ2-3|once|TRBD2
TGTGCCAGCAGTCGACTAGCGGAATTAGGGGATACGCAGTATTTT
CASSRLAELGDTQYF
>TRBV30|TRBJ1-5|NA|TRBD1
TGTGCCTGGAGTCTCCAGGGGGATCAGCCCCAGCATTTT
CAWSLQGDQPQHF
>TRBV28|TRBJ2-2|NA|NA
TGTGCCAGCAGTTTTTCACCGATCGGGGGCGCGAACACCGGGGAGCTGTTTTTT
CASSFSPIGGANTGELFF
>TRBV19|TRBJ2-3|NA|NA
TGTGCCAGTAGTACCCGGGACCTCGCAGATACGCAGTATTTT
CASSTRDLADTQYF
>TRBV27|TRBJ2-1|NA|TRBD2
TGTGCCAGCAGTTTTCCGGGACTAGGGTCAAATGAGCAGTTCTTC
CASSFPGLGSNEQFF
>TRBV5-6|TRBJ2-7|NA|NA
TGTGCCAGCAGCTTGGGACAGGTATCCTACGAGCAGTACTTC
CASSLGQVSYEQYF
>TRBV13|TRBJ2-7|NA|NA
TGTGCCAGCAGCTTAGTGTCGGGGCTCGGGTACGAGCAGTACTTC
CASSLVSGLGYEQYF
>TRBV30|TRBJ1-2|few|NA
TGTGCCCGAACTACTAACTATGGCTACACCTTC
CARTTNYGYTF
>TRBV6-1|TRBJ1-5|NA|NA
TGTGCCAGCAGTGAAAGTCAAGGGAGAAGCAATCAGCCCCAGCATTTT
CASSESQGRSNQPQHF
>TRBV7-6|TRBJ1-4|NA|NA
TGTGCCAGCAGCTTAGGGGGCGGGGGAATCACTAATGAAAAACTGTTTTTT
CASSLGGGGITNEKLFF
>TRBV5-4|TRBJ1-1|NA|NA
TGTGCCAGCAGCTTGGGCCTGAACACTGAAGCTTTCTTT
CASSLGLNTEAFF
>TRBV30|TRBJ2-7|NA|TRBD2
TGTGCCTGGGGTACCCCGGGACTAGCCACCTACGAGCAGTACTTC
CAWGTPGLATYEQYF
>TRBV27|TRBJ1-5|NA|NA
TGTGCCAGCGGGGACATTCGCAATCAGCCCCAGCATTTT
CASGDIRNQPQHF
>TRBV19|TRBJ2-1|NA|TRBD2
TGTGCCAGTAGTTTCTCGACTAGCGGGAGCTCCTACAATGAGCAGTTCTTC
CASSFSTSGSSYNEQFF
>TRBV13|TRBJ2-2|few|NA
TGTGCCAGCAGCTCTAACTCACGGGAGCTGTTTTTT
CASSSNSRELFF
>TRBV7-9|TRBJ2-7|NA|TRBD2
TGTGCCAGCAGCCCCGGGACTAGAACCTACGAGCAGTACTTC
CASSPGTRTYEQYF
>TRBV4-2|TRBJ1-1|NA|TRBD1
TGTGCCAGCAGCCAAGAGTCAGGGGGATACACTGAAGCTTTCTTT
CASSQESGGYTEAFF
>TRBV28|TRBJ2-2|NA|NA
TGTGCCAGCAGTTTACCCAGGGGTGGCACCGGGGAGCTGTTTTTT
CASSLPRGGTGELFF
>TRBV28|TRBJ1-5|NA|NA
TGTGCCAGCGCTATCGGGACACTGCCCCAGCATTTT
CASAIGTLPQHF
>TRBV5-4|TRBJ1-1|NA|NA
TGTGCCAGCAGACAAGACGGGAGGAACACTGAAGCTTTCTTT
CASRQDGRNTEAFF
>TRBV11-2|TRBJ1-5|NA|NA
TGTGCCAGCAGCTTAGGGGGGGGAGGTCAGCCCCAGCATTTT
CASSLGGGGQPQHF
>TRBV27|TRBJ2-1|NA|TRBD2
TGTGCCAGCAGTTTATCGGGACTAGCGGGAACGAGCTCCTACAATGAGCAGTTCTTC
CASSLSGLAGTSSYNEQFF
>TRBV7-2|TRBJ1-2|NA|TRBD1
TGTGCCAGCAGTTGGACAGGGGGTGGCTACACCTTC
CASSWTGGGYTF
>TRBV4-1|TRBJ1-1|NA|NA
TGCGCCAGCAGCCAAGGCGGGACCTACTGGAACACTGAAGCTTTCTTT
CASSQGGTYWNTEAFF
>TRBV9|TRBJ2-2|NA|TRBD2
TGTGCCAGCAGCTCTCCCTCGGGGCTAGCGGGAAGTACCGGGGAGCTGTTTTTT
CASSSPSGLAGSTGELFF
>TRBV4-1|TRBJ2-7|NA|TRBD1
TGCGCCAGCAGCCAGACCGGGACAGCCACCTACGAGCAGTACTTC
CASSQTGTATYEQYF
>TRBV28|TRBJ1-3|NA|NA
TGTGCCAGCAGTGACACGCCGGGAAACACCATATATTTT
CASSDTPGNTIYF